The 5 T cell receptor beta chains presented below share a single source sample, sequenced in a study of cytomegalovirus exposure and HLA in healthy donors. Vbeta (60) and Jbeta (13) primers were used in the PCR. The data were produced by immunoSEQ multiplex PCR, yet TCRdb's version contains in-frame clones alone and is incomplete. The sample holds 100,000 to 150,000 clones; approximately 69% are singletons and the top ten take 3.5% to 4.5%. The sample taken for sequencing was PBMCs. Source of these receptors: a man aged 35-49 years in good health and CMV-seropositive.

CDR3: CASSHRGGKETQYF. CDR3 nucleotides: TGTGCCAGCAGCCACCGGGGGGGGAAAGAGACCCAGTACTTC. The gene calls are TRBV27 and TRBJ2-5; 8 nucleotides match TRBD2. CDR3 length equals 14 residues. J gave up 3 bases and V 6 bases, and 6 bases lay outside the gene matches. Germline CDR1 is MNHEY and CDR2 is SMNVEV (reference sequence).

In its sample, this clone was seen a few times. The V gene is TRBV27, the J gene TRBJ2-3, with TRBD2 matching over 11 bases. V gave up 5 bases and J gave up 0 bases; unmatched junction bases: 7. Per germline, CDR1 MNHEY and CDR2 SMNVEV (reference sequence). This CDR3 contains 17 residues. The CDR3 DNA follows: TGTGCCAGCAGTCCCGGGACTAGCGGAGTTAGCACAGATACGCAGTATTTT. Amino acid sequence: CASSPGTSGVSTDTQYF.

This chain connects TRBV5-4 to TRBJ1-2; 7 nucleotides match TRBD1. Trimming removed 0 bases from V and 5 bases from J; junction bases left unmatched: 7. CDR3 size: 15 residues. CDR1 and CDR2 from the germline V gene are SGHNT and YYREEE (reference sequence). The CDR3 nucleotides read TGTGCCAGCAGCTTGGCCTTAACAGGGGTATATGGCTACACCTTC. Encoded protein: CASSLALTGVYGYTF.

The chain employs TRBV28 and TRBJ1-5; 7 nucleotides align to TRBD1. The CDR3 loop spans 15 amino acids. The V gene end was trimmed by 3 bases and the J gene end by 11 bases; junction bases not matched to a gene: 13. Germline CDR1 is MDHEN and CDR2 is SYDVKM. This chain's CDR3 is CASSLIQGVPGAQHF. In DNA, the CDR3 is TGTGCCAGCAGTTTGATTCAGGGGGTCCCCGGAGCCCAGCATTTT.

V is TRBV15 and J is TRBJ1-5; TRBD1 might be the D (6 bases). The CDR3 runs to 20 residues. The V end lost 1 base, the J end lost 0 bases, and 22 bases lay between the germline ends. From germline, CDR1 is LNHNV and CDR2 YYDKDF (reference sequence). The chain's CDR3 is CATSRVTGTSGLYSNQPQHF. DNA for the CDR3: TGTGCCACCAGCAGAGTCACCGGGACAAGTGGACTTTATAGCAATCAGCCCCAGCATTTT.